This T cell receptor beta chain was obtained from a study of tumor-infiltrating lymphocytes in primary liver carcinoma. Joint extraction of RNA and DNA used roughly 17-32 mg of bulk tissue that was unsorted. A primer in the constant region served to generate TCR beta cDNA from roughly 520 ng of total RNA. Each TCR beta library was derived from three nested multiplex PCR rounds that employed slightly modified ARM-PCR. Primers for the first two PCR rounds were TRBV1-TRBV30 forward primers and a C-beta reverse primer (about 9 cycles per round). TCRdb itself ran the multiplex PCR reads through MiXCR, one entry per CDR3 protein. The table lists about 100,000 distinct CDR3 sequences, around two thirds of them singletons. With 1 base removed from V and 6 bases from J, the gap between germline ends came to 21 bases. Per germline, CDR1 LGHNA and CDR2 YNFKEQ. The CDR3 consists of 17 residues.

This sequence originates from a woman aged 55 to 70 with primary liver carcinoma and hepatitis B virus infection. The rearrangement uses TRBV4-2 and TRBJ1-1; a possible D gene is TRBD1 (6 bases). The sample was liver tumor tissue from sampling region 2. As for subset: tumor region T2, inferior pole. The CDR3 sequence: CASSQVIAGVGDAEAFF. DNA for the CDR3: TGTGCCAGCAGCCAAGTCATCGCAGGGGTTGGGGACGCTGAAGCTTTCTTT.